A selection of T cell receptor beta chains follows, all from one sample in a study of blood T cell repertoires in COVID-19. This table comes from immunoSEQ multiplex PCR, and its TCRdb copy is limited to in-frame clones, with some not included. The sample has approximately 290,000 clones, roughly 88% seen once. Input material: peripheral blood. The receptors come from a human donor with COVID-19, enrolled during active disease. The donor label of this sample is uncertain. Both conserved end residues are part of each CDR3. Each record gives: clone size, CDR3 length, J gene, D gene, V gene, CDR3 DNA, CDR3 protein. A D gene is named only where the DNA matches it firmly. A row's size may be missing; if present it is once, few, many or a size class.

-,14,TRBJ2-7,TRBD1,TRBV5-6,TGTGCCAGCAGCTTCGGGACAGAAGCCTACGAGCAGTACTTC,CASSFGTEAYEQYF
-,15,TRBJ2-7,TRBD1,TRBV10-1,TGCGCCAGCAGTGGGGGCGGACAGGGCTCCTACGAGCAGTACTTC,CASSGGGQGSYEQYF
-,14,TRBJ2-1,-,TRBV20-1,TGCAGTGCTAGTAGCGGAAGCTCCTACAATGAGCAGTTCTTC,CSASSGSSYNEQFF
few,15,TRBJ1-2,-,TRBV28,TGTGCCAGCAGTTTGCTCCGGGACACTTCCTATGGCTACACCTTC,CASSLLRDTSYGYTF
once,15,TRBJ2-1,TRBD2,TRBV27,TGTGCCAGCAGTTACGGGCTAGCGGGAAACAATGAGCAGTTCTTC,CASSYGLAGNNEQFF
-,13,TRBJ1-5,-,TRBV12-3/TRBV12-4,TGTGCCAGCAGGAAAGACACCGGTCAGCCCCAGCATTTT,CASRKDTGQPQHF
-,12,TRBJ2-7,TRBD1,TRBV29-1,TGCAGCGTTGATTCAGGGGGCTACGAGCAGTACTTC,CSVDSGGYEQYF
few,14,TRBJ1-4,-,TRBV19,TGTGCCAGTAGGAGGATGCGGGGATCCGAAAAACTGTTTTTT,CASRRMRGSEKLFF
once,14,TRBJ1-2,-,TRBV6-5,TGTGCCAGCAGTTACTCCCAGGGGAACTATGGCTACACCTTC,CASSYSQGNYGYTF
-,16,TRBJ2-7,TRBD2,TRBV6-2/TRBV6-3,TGTGCCAGCAGTTACCTTAGCGGGAGGGCCGACTACGAGCAGTACTTC,CASSYLSGRADYEQYF
-,13,TRBJ2-7,-,TRBV6-5,TGTGCCAGCACGGACTTCCTCTCCTACGAGCAGTACTTC,CASTDFLSYEQYF
-,15,TRBJ1-1,TRBD1,TRBV5-6,TGTGCCAGCAGCCGCGTTGTGACAGGGGGCGTGTTGGCTTTCTTT,CASSRVVTGGVLAFF
few,14,TRBJ2-2,-,TRBV3-1/TRBV3-2,TGTGCCAGCAGCCAAGGGGGAGACACCGGGGAGCTGTTTTTT,CASSQGGDTGELFF